One and the same sample provided the 19 T cell receptor beta chains below, sequenced in a study of neurological immune-mediated disorders. TCRdb re-analysed the 5' RACE reads in MiXCR, keeping a single row per CDR3 protein. The repertoire holds roughly 100,000 distinct CDR3 sequences, with about 3.8% as singletons. The sample was PBMCs. The receptor set was obtained from a woman between 18 and 30 years old with multiple sclerosis.

This clonotype was seen at least ten times. The V and J genes are TRBV5-1 and TRBJ2-7; D could derive from TRBD1 or TRBD2 (5 bases each). V dropped 1 base and J dropped 6 bases, with 23 bases sitting between them. The CDR3 is 17 residues long. The germline V gene has CDR1 SGHRS and CDR2 YFSETQ. This CDR3 reads CASSLYSWGPGTGEQYF. The DNA for the CDR3 is TGCGCCAGCAGCTTGTATTCCTGGGGTCCAGGGACGGGCGAGCAGTACTTC.

This clonotype was observed at least ten times. The gene calls are TRBV24-1 and TRBJ2-1; TRBD2 matches at 9 bases. J lost 7 bases, V lost 7 bases, and 10 bases had no gene match. The CDR3 runs to 15 residues. CDR1 is KGHDR, CDR2 SFDVKD, per germline. The CDR3 is CATSPGTSRPNEQFF. Written as DNA, the CDR3 is TGTGCCACCAGCCCCGGGACTAGCCGTCCAAATGAGCAGTTCTTC.

The V gene is TRBV7-6, the J gene TRBJ1-2; the D gene is possibly TRBD1 (5 bases). This CDR3 contains 14 residues. Trimming pared 1 base from V and 9 bases from J, leaving 15 bases between. Germline V gene data show CDR1 as SGHVS and CDR2 as FNYEAQ. CDR3 loop: CASSLDEGTTCYTF. CDR3 nucleotides: TGTGCCAGCAGCTTAGATGAAGGGACTACATGCTACACCTTC.

Ten or more counts support this clonotype. The V call is TRBV5-5, the J call TRBJ2-7; 13 bases fit TRBD2. This CDR3 comprises 19 residues. The germline gives CDR1 SGHKS, CDR2 YYEKEE (reference sequence). J was trimmed by 4 bases and V by 4 bases; bases with no gene match: 17. The CDR3, as DNA: TGTGCCAGCAGCCCGGGACTAGCGGGACGGCGGATGGGGACTTACGAGCAGTACTTC. It translates to CASSPGLAGRRMGTYEQYF.

This clonotype has ten or more counts. The rearrangement joins TRBV7-2 to TRBJ2-2; tentative D call: TRBD1 (5 bases). The CDR3 runs to 13 residues. CDR1 and CDR2 from the germline V gene are SGHTA and FQGNSA. V was cut by 5 bases and J by 7 bases, with 11 bases left in between. CDR3 residues: CASSLRQNGELFF. In DNA form, the CDR3 reads TGTGCCAGCAGCCTCCGACAGAACGGGGAGCTGTTTTTT.

This clonotype was found many times. V usage is TRBV29-1 and J usage is TRBJ2-3; no clear D gene. Germline V gene data show CDR1 as SQVTM and CDR2 as ANQGSEA. The CDR3 sequence is 11 residues long. V lost 8 bases and J 4 bases, leaving 10 bases between the germline ends. CDR3 coding DNA: TGCAGCATAAAGCAAGCAGATACGCAGTATTTT. This encodes CSIKQADTQYF.

To note about this clonotype: This could be a read error, since a much larger clone is one nucleotide away. The V call is TRBV7-2, the J call TRBJ2-2; 14 nucleotides align to TRBD2. The V gene end was trimmed by 1 base and the J gene end by 7 bases; junction bases not matched to a gene: 5. CDR1 is SGHTA, CDR2 FQGNSA, per germline. The CDR3 length is 17 residues. The CDR3: CASSLEGLAGAVGELFF. CDR3 in DNA: TGTGCCAGCAGCTTAGAGGGACTAGCGGGAGCCGTCGGGGAGCTGTTTTTT.

This clonotype appeared many times. The rearrangement joins TRBV7-9 to TRBJ2-5; TRBD2 might be the D (6 bases). CDR1 and CDR2 (germline): SEHNR, FQNEAQ (reference sequence). V was trimmed by 5 bases and J by 0 bases, leaving 13 bases between them. CDR3 length equals 15 residues. CDR3 region: CASSQNGGNQETQYF. The CDR3, as DNA: TGTGCCAGCAGCCAGAATGGGGGGAACCAAGAGACCCAGTACTTC.

This clonotype was detected ten times or more. The V call is TRBV15, the J call TRBJ1-6; maybe TRBD1 (6 bases). The CDR3 is 16 residues long. The ends were cut back, 2 bases at V and 6 bases at J, with 14 bases in the middle. CDR1 is LNHNV and CDR2 is YYDKDF in the germline V gene (reference sequence). The CDR3 DNA reads as TGTGCCACCAGCAGAATCCAGGGGCGCGGTAATTCACCCCTCCACTTT. This sequence encodes CATSRIQGRGNSPLHF.

This clonotype appeared many times. The chain recombines TRBV5-1 with TRBJ2-1; 14 bases align to TRBD2. Per the germline V gene, CDR1 is SGHRS and CDR2 is YFSETQ. The V gene end was trimmed by 5 bases and the J gene end by 7 bases; junction bases not matched to a gene: 5. This CDR3 spans 15 amino acids. The chain's CDR3 is CASRLTSGGENEQFF. In DNA form, the CDR3 reads TGCGCCAGCAGGTTGACTAGCGGGGGGGAAAATGAGCAGTTCTTC. The full variable domain, with the rest looked up from reference TRBV5-1 and TRBJ2-1, is KAGVTQTPRYLIKTRGQQVTLSCSPISGHRSVSWYQQTPGQGLQFLFEYFSETQRNKGNFPGRFSGRQFSNSRSEMNVSTLELGDSALYLCASRLTSGGENEQFFGPGTRLTVL.

This clonotype was detected many times. CDR3 sequence (DNA): TGTGCCAGCAGTCAGGGGGGCCTCTATGGCTACACCTTC. This sequence encodes CASSQGGLYGYTF. The rearrangement uses TRBV12-3 or TRBV12-4 and TRBJ1-2; TRBD1 matches 7 bases. CDR3 length: 13 amino acids. The V segment lost 5 bases and the J segment 4 bases; nucleotides outside the gene matches: 4.

This clonotype came up many times. The rearrangement joins TRBV5-1 to TRBJ1-2; D not resolved. Germline loops: CDR1 SGHRS, CDR2 YFSETQ. The CDR3 runs 13 residues. Trimming shortened V by 0 bases and J by 8 bases, and 11 bases separated the two germline ends. This CDR3 is CASSLVGVRGYTF. The CDR3 nucleotides read TGCGCCAGCAGCTTGGTTGGGGTGCGGGGCTACACCTTC.

There are many counts of this clonotype. V gene TRBV7-9 combines with J gene TRBJ2-6, with D perhaps matching TRBD2 (5 bases). The germline V and J ends were trimmed by 5 bases and 2 bases, with 10 bases remaining between them. This CDR3 has 15 residues. The germline V gene encodes CDR1 SEHNR and CDR2 FQNEAQ (reference sequence). The CDR3 reads CASSPTRAGANVLTF. The CDR3 nucleotides read TGTGCCAGCAGCCCAACGAGGGCTGGGGCCAACGTCCTGACTTTC.

This clonotype was observed many times. In DNA form, the CDR3 reads TGTGCCAGCTCAAGGGGACTTAATTCACCCCTCCACTTT. It specifies CASSRGLNSPLHF. The rearrangement joins TRBV18 to TRBJ1-6; D possibly corresponds to TRBD1 (5 bases). Trimming removed 5 bases from V and 6 bases from J, with 8 bases in between. The V gene's germline CDR1 is KGHSH and CDR2 LQKENI. The CDR3 sequence is 13 residues long.

By share, this clonotype ranks as large. The V call is TRBV27, the J call TRBJ2-7; D could derive from TRBD1 or TRBD2 (6 bases each). This CDR3 contains 18 residues. The germline gives CDR1 MNHEY, CDR2 SMNVEV (reference sequence). The V and J ends lost 0 bases and 3 bases respectively, with 21 bases between them. CDR3 sequence: CASSLSYNLRGVYYEQYF. CDR3 nucleotide sequence: TGTGCCAGCAGTTTATCGTATAATTTAAGGGGGGTTTACTACGAGCAGTACTTC.

This clonotype was recorded many times. The chain links TRBV5-1 to TRBJ2-3; D ambiguous. Germline assignment: CDR1 SGHRS and CDR2 YFSETQ. CDR3 length: 13 residues. V was cut by 4 bases and J by 2 bases, with 8 bases left in between. For the CDR3, the DNA is TGCGCCAGCAGCCCAACGATCACAGATACGCAGTATTTT. This codes for CASSPTITDTQYF. Based on the CDR3 plus reference TRBV5-1 and TRBJ2-3, the full variable domain is KAGVTQTPRYLIKTRGQQVTLSCSPISGHRSVSWYQQTPGQGLQFLFEYFSETQRNKGNFPGRFSGRQFSNSRSEMNVSTLELGDSALYLCASSPTITDTQYFGPGTRLTVL.

This clonotype was seen repeatedly, ten times or more. The genes are TRBV12-3 or TRBV12-4 and TRBJ2-1; 14 positions agree with TRBD2. The CDR3 extends over 20 amino acids. V lost 2 bases and J lost 0; bases outside the gene matches: 9. In DNA, the CDR3 is TGTGCCAGCAGTTTAATGGGACTAGCGGGAGTAAGGTCCTCCTACAATGAGCAGTTCTTC. It specifies CASSLMGLAGVRSSYNEQFF.

This clonotype was recorded many times. The junction does not match germline at one end; this may be a read error. DNA for the CDR3: TGTGCCAGCTGTTTCGGGGGGAGCACTGAAGCTTTCTTT. As protein: CASCFGGSTEAFF. V gene TRBV12-3 or TRBV12-4 combines with J gene TRBJ1-1; TRBD1 might be the D (5 bases). The CDR3 length is 13 residues.

This clonotype was detected many times. The J gene is TRBJ1-1, the V gene TRBV3-1; 9 positions agree with TRBD1. V was clipped by 4 bases and J by 3 bases; unmatched bases: 9. Germline V gene sequence: CDR1 LGHDT, CDR2 YNNKEL (reference sequence). This CDR3 contains 16 residues. CDR3 region: CASSPITGGAYTEAFF. DNA of the CDR3: TGTGCCAGCAGCCCGATCACAGGGGGCGCGTACACTGAAGCTTTCTTT.